Below are 30 T cell receptor beta chains sequenced from a single sample in a study of blood T cell repertoires in COVID-19. The table came from immunoSEQ multiplex PCR; TCRdb's copy has only in-frame clones and leaves some out. The sample has about 180,000 clones; 80% to 90% are singletons. The sample taken for sequencing was peripheral blood. The receptor source for this set is a young man who had recovered from COVID-19.

The genes are TRBV10-3 and TRBJ2-7; 7 bases match TRBD2. Looked up from germline, CDR1 is ENHRY and CDR2 is SYGVKD. The CDR3 is 13 residues long. V was pared by 10 bases and J by 3 bases, with 9 bases of the junction left unmatched. As DNA, the CDR3 is TGTGCCACCGGGGAGGGTTTTGACTACGAGCAGTACTTC. Amino acids: CATGEGFDYEQYF.

This rearrangement joins TRBV18 to TRBJ2-3, with a weak D call TRBD2 (5 bases). V was pared by 0 bases and J by 8 bases, with 9 bases between. The CDR3 has 13 residues. CDR1 KGHSH and CDR2 LQKENI come from the germline V gene. As DNA, the CDR3 is TGTGCCAGCTCACCACCGACTATCGGTACGCAGTATTTT. Its translation: CASSPPTIGTQYF.

The CDR3 sequence is CAISEDRGVVGNIQYF. The CDR3 DNA sequence: TGTGCCATCAGTGAGGACAGGGGTGTGGTCGGAAACATTCAGTACTTC. The chain combines TRBV10-3 with TRBJ2-4, with 8 bases lining up with TRBD1. Germline lookup yields CDR1 ENHRY and CDR2 SYGVKD. V shed 2 bases, J shed 6 bases, and the junction held 9 bases outside the gene matches. CDR3 length: 16 amino acids.

This chain connects TRBV3-1 (or the pseudogene TRBV3-2) to TRBJ2-1, with 7 nucleotides matching TRBD1. The ends lost 7 bases at V and 2 bases at J; junction bases unmatched: 8. This CDR3 is 15 amino acids long. From germline, CDR1 is LGHDT and CDR2 YNNKEL (reference sequence). The CDR3 here is CASKRDRNTYNEQFF. The CDR3 DNA sequence: TGTGCCAGCAAGAGGGACAGAAACACCTACAATGAGCAGTTCTTC.

The chain combines TRBV2 with TRBJ2-1; 9 bases align to TRBD1. The germline gives CDR1 SNHLY, CDR2 FYNNEI. Trimming took 7 bases from V and 5 from J; bases not matched to a gene: 3. This CDR3 has 13 residues. The CDR3 reads CASTGQGNNEQFF. CDR3 nucleotide sequence: TGTGCCAGCACGGGACAGGGAAACAATGAGCAGTTCTTC.

This rearrangement joins TRBV19 to TRBJ1-1, with 11 bases matching TRBD1. The V gene's germline CDR1 is LNHDA and CDR2 SQIVND (reference sequence). The junction had 6 bases not matched to a gene; V was cut back by 7 bases and J by 5 bases. CDR3 length equals 14 residues. This CDR3 reads CASTRTGGRTEAFF. The CDR3 coding sequence is TGTGCCAGTACTAGGACAGGGGGCAGAACTGAAGCTTTCTTT. Supplemented by reference TRBV19 and TRBJ1-1, the full variable domain reads DGGITQSPKYLFRKEGQNVTLSCEQNLNHDAMYWYRQDPGQGLRLIYYSQIVNDFQKGDIAEGYSVSREKKESFPLTVTSAQKNPTAFYLCASTRTGGRTEAFFGQGTRLTVV.

The chain combines TRBV15 with TRBJ2-1; D is possibly TRBD2 (6 bases). In germline, CDR1 is LNHNV, CDR2 YYDKDF (reference sequence). Trimming shortened V by 3 bases and J by 1 base, and 10 bases separated the two germline ends. CDR3 size: 15 residues. The CDR3 is CATSRGRGSYNEQFF. CDR3 DNA: TGTGCCACCAGCAGGGGGCGGGGTTCCTACAATGAGCAGTTCTTC.

The chain couples TRBV2 to TRBJ2-7, with D possibly matching TRBD1 (5 bases). This CDR3 comprises 12 residues. V lost 1 base, J lost 4 bases, and 5 bases lay in between. CDR1 and CDR2 from the germline V gene are SNHLY and FYNNEI. The CDR3 is CASSEDRYEQYF. The CDR3 coding sequence is TGTGCCAGCAGTGAAGACAGGTACGAGCAGTACTTC.

J is TRBJ1-1 and V is TRBV5-4; 7 bases line up with TRBD1. The CDR3 extends over 14 amino acids. V lost 5 bases, J lost 1 base, and 5 bases stayed unmatched. Looked up from germline, CDR1 is SGHNT and CDR2 is YYREEE (reference sequence). For the CDR3, the DNA is TGTGCCAGCAGTCCCGGGACAGAGAACACTGAAGCTTTCTTT. Amino acids: CASSPGTENTEAFF.

The rearrangement uses TRBV11-3 and TRBJ2-1; D is possibly TRBD2 (5 bases). The germline CDR1 and CDR2 sequences are SGHNT and YENEEA. With 1 base removed from V and 8 bases from J, the gap between germline ends came to 9 bases. The CDR3 contains 13 residues. The CDR3 DNA follows: TGTGCCAGCAGCTTAGTAAGCGGAGATGAGCAGTTCTTC. Residues: CASSLVSGDEQFF.

There are a few counts of this clone. V usage is TRBV4-2 and J usage is TRBJ1-2; D is ambiguous. There are 14 residues in the CDR3. Germline lookup yields CDR1 LGHNA and CDR2 YNFKEQ. Trimming took 1 base from V and 4 from J, leaving 10 bases between them. CDR3 DNA sequence: TGTGCCAGCAGCCAAGCGGACGGGGTCTATGGCTACACCTTC. The encoded protein is CASSQADGVYGYTF.

The V and J genes are TRBV7-9 and TRBJ2-4; D remains unclear. The V gene lost 11 bases and the J gene lost 0 bases, with 17 bases spanning the gap. Germline values: CDR1 SEHNR, CDR2 FQNEAQ (reference sequence). The CDR3 is 15 residues long. CDR3 loop: CAGENGSVAKNIQYF. CDR3 sequence (DNA): TGTGCCGGAGAGAATGGGTCAGTAGCCAAAAACATTCAGTACTTC.

The chain is built from TRBV28 and TRBJ1-1; D may be TRBD1 (6 bases). The CDR3 has 14 residues. Trimming stripped 5 bases from V and 1 base from J, with 11 bases between. CDR1 MDHEN and CDR2 SYDVKM come from the germline V gene. The CDR3 sequence: CASSPDRRNTEAFF. CDR3 DNA: TGTGCCAGCAGTCCCGACAGGAGGAACACTGAAGCTTTCTTT. Complete variable domain (other parts from reference TRBV28 and TRBJ1-1): DVKVTQSSRYLVKRTGEKVFLECVQDMDHENMFWYRQDPGLGLRLIYFSYDVKMKEKGDIPEGYSVSREKKERFSLILESASTNQTSMYLCASSPDRRNTEAFFGQGTRLTVV.

The V gene is TRBV10-3, the J gene TRBJ2-7; 7 bases fit TRBD1. Germline V gene data show CDR1 as ENHRY and CDR2 as SYGVKD. The CDR3 sequence is 11 residues long. Trimming took 9 bases from V and 7 from J; bases not matched to a gene: 6. CDR3 in amino acids: CAIQGSGEQYF. CDR3 coding DNA: TGTGCCATACAGGGGTCGGGGGAGCAGTACTTC.

The J gene is TRBJ2-2, the V gene TRBV7-2; TRBD1 matches at 8 bases. This CDR3 has 17 residues. Germline CDR1 is SGHTA and CDR2 is FQGNSA. J was trimmed by 6 bases and V by 3 bases; bases with no gene match: 12. CDR3 loop: CASSLDRVLGWSGELFF. The CDR3 bases are TGTGCCAGCAGCTTGGACAGGGTCTTGGGGTGGTCCGGGGAGCTGTTTTTT.

V gene TRBV18 combines with J gene TRBJ1-1; D gene uncertain. Germline assignment: CDR1 KGHSH and CDR2 LQKENI. Trimming removed 3 bases at V and 1 base at J, with 6 bases between. This CDR3 has 13 amino acids. CDR3 sequence reads: CASSPQENTEAFF. DNA of the CDR3: TGTGCCAGCTCACCTCAGGAGAACACTGAAGCTTTCTTT.

The V gene is TRBV7-2, the J gene TRBJ1-2; perhaps TRBD1 as D (5 bases). V lost 1 base, J lost 5 bases, and 8 bases lay in between. Looked up from germline, CDR1 is SGHTA and CDR2 is FQGNSA. This CDR3 is 13 amino acids long. The CDR3 loop is CASSLEAGYGYTF. The CDR3, as DNA: TGTGCCAGCAGCTTAGAGGCAGGGTATGGCTACACCTTC. The variable domain in full, with the rest retrieved from reference TRBV7-2 and TRBJ1-2, is GAGVSQSPSNKVTEKGKDVELRCDPISGHTALYWYRQSLGQGLEFLIYFQGNSAPDKSGLPSDRFSAERTGGSVSTLTIQRTQQEDSAVYLCASSLEAGYGYTFGSGTRLTVV.

The chain uses TRBV10-1 and TRBJ2-4, with D perhaps matching TRBD1 (6 bases). CDR1 and CDR2 (germline): WNHNN, SYGVQD (reference sequence). This CDR3 is 15 amino acids long. V shed 2 bases and J shed 2 bases, with 10 bases lying between them. CDR3 in amino acids: CASSEAQGSKNIQYF. The CDR3 DNA is TGCGCCAGCAGTGAGGCCCAGGGGTCCAAAAACATTCAGTACTTC.

This rearrangement joins TRBV9 to TRBJ2-2; D not certain. Trimming shortened V by 4 bases and J by 3 bases, and 13 bases separated the two germline ends. The germline V gene encodes CDR1 SGDLS and CDR2 YYNGEE. This CDR3 is built from 15 residues. The CDR3 DNA is TGTGCCAGCAGCCCAGGTGCCACTGACACCGGGGAGCTGTTTTTT. Amino acid sequence: CASSPGATDTGELFF.

V is TRBV19 and J is TRBJ2-1; no clear D. The CDR3 runs 15 residues. Germline lookup yields CDR1 LNHDA and CDR2 SQIVND (reference sequence). Trimming took 0 bases from V and 4 from J, leaving 10 bases between them. The CDR3 coding sequence is TGTGCCAGTAGTATAGAGGCCCGTCCATACAATGAGCAGTTCTTC. The encoded protein is CASSIEARPYNEQFF.

V and J are TRBV27 and TRBJ2-1; TRBD2 agrees at 13 bases. The CDR3 extends over 15 amino acids. Germline V CDR1 and CDR2: MNHEY, SMNVEV (reference sequence). The V and J ends lost 5 bases and 9 bases, in that order; junction bases with no gene match: 7. The CDR3 DNA reads TGTGCCAGCAGTCATACTAGCGGGAGGGCCAGTGAGCAGTTCTTC. Protein product: CASSHTSGRASEQFF.

The chain combines TRBV3-1 (or the pseudogene TRBV3-2) with TRBJ1-2; 7 positions agree with TRBD1. Trimming removed 1 base from V and 4 bases from J; junction bases left unmatched: 9. The CDR3 consists of 16 residues. Germline CDR1 and CDR2: LGHDT and YNNKEL (reference sequence). The CDR3 region has the DNA TGTGCCAGCAGCCAAGGAAGAAAGACAGGGCCCTATGGCTACACCTTC. Translation gives CASSQGRKTGPYGYTF.

The V and J genes are TRBV9 and TRBJ2-5, with D perhaps matching TRBD1 (6 bases). V gave up 1 base and J gave up 5 bases, with 9 bases separating them. The CDR3 is 13 amino acids. Germline V lookup: CDR1 SGDLS, CDR2 YYNGEE. Written as DNA, the CDR3 is TGTGCCAGCAGCGTAACAGGGTTGGAGACCCAGTACTTC. The encoded protein is CASSVTGLETQYF.

This clone was seen once. V usage is TRBV28 and J usage is TRBJ1-4; D might be TRBD1 (5 bases). CDR1 and CDR2 (germline): MDHEN, SYDVKM. The V end lost 5 bases, the J end lost 8 bases, and 15 bases lay between the germline ends. The CDR3 is 14 amino acids. CDR3 sequence (DNA): TGTGCCAGCAGTCCACGGGGGGGAGACGAAAAACTGTTTTTT. Translating it yields CASSPRGGDEKLFF.

V is TRBV27 and J is TRBJ2-1; D remains unclear. CDR1 and CDR2 (germline): MNHEY, SMNVEV (reference sequence). V lost 5 bases and J lost 8, with 13 bases in between. The CDR3 extends over 13 amino acids. The CDR3 DNA sequence: TGTGCCAGCAGTCCGAGAAGTTTCCATGAGCAGTTCTTC. Residues: CASSPRSFHEQFF.

The chain links TRBV4-1 to TRBJ1-4, with 9 bases identical to TRBD1. CDR1 and CDR2 from the germline V gene are MGHRA and YSYEKL. V gave up 0 bases and J gave up 5 bases; unmatched junction bases: 4. The CDR3 extends over 16 amino acids. CDR3 nucleotides: TGCGCCAGCAGCCAAGATCAAGGACAGGGGAATGAAAAACTGTTTTTT. Amino acids: CASSQDQGQGNEKLFF.

The J gene is TRBJ1-2, the V gene TRBV24-1; 9 bases line up with TRBD1. This CDR3 contains 13 residues. The germline V gene encodes CDR1 KGHDR and CDR2 SFDVKD. Losses at the gene ends were 4 bases for V and 8 bases for J; bases not matched to a gene: 4. CDR3 sequence (DNA): TGTGCCACCAGTGAAAGGACAGGGGACGGCTACACCTTC. This encodes CATSERTGDGYTF.

This chain joins TRBV6-2 or TRBV6-3 and TRBJ2-1; 7 bases agree with TRBD2. CDR3 length: 14 amino acids. The trim removed 5 bases at V and 4 bases at J, leaving 5 bases unmatched. Per germline, CDR1 MNHEY and CDR2 SVGEGT. The CDR3 sequence: CASSRLADYNEQFF. The CDR3 DNA follows: TGTGCCAGCAGTAGGCTAGCGGATTACAATGAGCAGTTCTTC.

The chain employs TRBV24-1 and TRBJ2-7, with 9 positions matching TRBD1. After removal of 3 bases from V and 2 bases from J, the junction contained 10 bases not matched to a gene. The CDR3 has 17 amino acids. Germline CDR1 is KGHDR and CDR2 is SFDVKD. CDR3 sequence reads: CATSDPTGTGKTYEQYF. CDR3 DNA: TGTGCCACCAGTGATCCAACCGGGACAGGGAAAACCTACGAGCAGTACTTC.

The chain links TRBV6-5 to TRBJ2-1, with 9 bases aligning to TRBD2. This CDR3 is 14 amino acids long. Trimming removed 7 bases from V and 4 bases from J; junction bases left unmatched: 5. Germline loops: CDR1 MNHEY, CDR2 SVGAGI. In nucleotides, the CDR3 is TGTGCCAGCACCTGGACTAGCGAGTACAATGAGCAGTTCTTC. This translates into CASTWTSEYNEQFF.